The entry below gives a single T cell receptor (beta chain) sequence along with its context. Germline V gene lookup returns CDR1 LGHNA and CDR2 YNFKEQ. The CDR3 is 16 residues long. V shed 2 bases, J shed 1 base, and the junction held 1 base outside the gene matches. The sample originates from a study of T cell changes during pregnancy in multiple sclerosis. Measured with immunoSEQ multiplex PCR; TCRdb has only the in-frame clones, and not every one. There are about 80,000 clones in the sample; approximately 90% occur only once, and around 0.21% lies in the top ten. The receptor was derived from a female donor with multiple sclerosis, enrolled in a pregnancy study. The sample in question was CD4+ T cells from peripheral blood mononuclear cells, obtained before pregnancy. The J gene is TRBJ2-2, the V gene TRBV4-2; TRBD2 matches at 10 bases. The CDR3 sequence is CASSQLAGENTGELFF. Here the CDR3 DNA reads TGTGCCAGCAGCCAACTAGCGGGAGAGAACACCGGGGAGCTGTTTTTT.